The clone carrying this T cell receptor beta chain was picked up many times. No antigen is known for it. The sample belongs to a study of regulatory T cells in long-lasting Graves disease. Whole-study results and caveats: TRBV28 was favored in persistent disease, as were TRBJ1-2 and TRBJ2-5.

Time point denoted: newly diagnosed GD, antithyroid drugs for less than 3 months. PBMCs were the source of the RNA used for TCR sequencing. Germline V gives CDR1 MGHDK, CDR2 SYGVNS. V was shortened by 2 bases and J by 9 bases, with 20 bases between the two germline ends. The CDR3 contains 15 residues. Sequencing libraries for TCR beta were prepared with iRepertoire HTBI primers and Arm-PCR of CDR3 regions. TCRdb reanalysed the multiplex PCR reads using MiXCR and keeps one entry per CDR3 protein. The sample lists a few hundred thousand distinct CDR3 sequences, around 11% occurring once. These same records also appear under a second study, on T cells in Graves' hyperthyroidism and ophthalmopathy. This second study notes: First-round RT-PCR with HTBI primers amplified the TCR CDR3 region.

The chain links TRBV25-1 to TRBJ2-7; D is unclear. The sample in question was peripheral blood mononuclear cells (PBMCs), obtained at new diagnosis, from a patient treated with antithyroid drugs. The TCR originated in a woman between 18 and 29 years old with Graves disease. For the CDR3, the DNA is TGTGCCAGCAGTGAAGCCCCCGGCGCCTCCGTCGGGCAGTACTTC. Amino acid sequence: CASSEAPGASVGQYF.